Each of the 20 T cell receptor beta chains below was sequenced from the same sample in a study of CD4 and CD8 cells across lung adenocarcinoma regions. TCRdb reprocessed the PCR reads with MiXCR, giving one entry per CDR3 protein. The sample includes 9,500 to 15,000 distinct CDR3 sequences, roughly 48% of them seen just once. Input material: CD8+ T cells from the margin of a lung tumor. These receptors were obtained from a female donor with lung adenocarcinoma. The CD4 and CD8 labels of this study may be unreliable.

The J gene is TRBJ2-7, the V gene TRBV6-5, with TRBD1 matching 10 bases. The CDR3 has 15 residues. The germline V gene has CDR1 MNHEY and CDR2 SVGAGI. The V segment lost 6 bases and the J segment 3 bases; nucleotides outside the gene matches: 8. The CDR3 nucleotides are TGTGCCAGCAGCTATAGAGGACAGGGGGTCTACGAGCAGTACTTC. This gives the protein CASSYRGQGVYEQYF.

V is TRBV6-1 and J is TRBJ1-5, with D possibly being TRBD1 (6 bases). Germline V gives CDR1 MNHNS, CDR2 SASEGT. The CDR3 contains 16 residues. V was trimmed by 6 bases and J by 3 bases, leaving 18 bases between them. The CDR3 is CASSRQRGGTNQPQHF. CDR3 nucleotide sequence: TGTGCCAGCAGCCGACAAAGGGGGGGGACCAATCAGCCCCAGCATTTT.

This chain connects TRBV25-1 to TRBJ2-5; D unclear. From germline, CDR1 is MGHDK and CDR2 SYGVNS. This CDR3 region has 13 residues. Between the trimmed V and J ends, which lost 1 base and 5 bases, there was a span of 8 bases. The DNA of the CDR3 is TGTGCCAGCAGTGAATCAAATGGGGAGACCCAGTACTTC. Its translation: CASSESNGETQYF.

The chain couples TRBV6-1 to TRBJ1-5; maybe TRBD1 (5 bases). V gave up 2 bases and J gave up 7 bases, with 12 bases separating them. The germline V gene has CDR1 MNHNS and CDR2 SASEGT. There are 14 residues in the CDR3. The CDR3 reads CASSEQGAWQPQHF. CDR3 DNA sequence: TGTGCCAGCAGTGAACAGGGAGCCTGGCAGCCCCAGCATTTT.

The count of this clonotype is one. At one boundary the junction diverges from the germline segment, which might be a read error. This chain uses TRBV27 with TRBJ2-3; no definite D call. Germline V lookup: CDR1 MNHEY, CDR2 SMNVEV (reference sequence). The CDR3 is made up of 13 amino acids. The CDR3 sequence: CASSAAAVDTQYF. CDR3 DNA: TGTGCCAGCAGTGCCGCGGCAGTAGATACACAGTATTTT.

The J gene is TRBJ2-5, the V gene TRBV9; TRBD2 agrees at 8 bases. Germline assignment: CDR1 SGDLS and CDR2 YYNGEE. V trimming: 4 bases; J trimming: 2 bases; junction bases outside the gene matches: 10. The length of the CDR3 is 16 residues. The DNA for the CDR3 is TGTGCCAGCAGCCATACCGGGACTAGTGAACAAGAGACCCAGTACTTC. Its translation is CASSHTGTSEQETQYF.

V gene TRBV6-1 combines with J gene TRBJ2-3, with 12 bases matching TRBD2. From germline, CDR1 is MNHNS and CDR2 SASEGT. The CDR3 length is 16 residues. V dropped 4 bases and J dropped 0; count of bases not matched to a gene: 2. CDR3 in DNA: TGTGCCAGCAGTGGGCTAGCGGGAGGGAGCACAGATACGCAGTATTTT. Amino acids: CASSGLAGGSTDTQYF.

The rearrangement joins TRBV6-1 to TRBJ1-5; 11 bases line up with TRBD1. J was trimmed by 5 bases and V by 6 bases; bases with no gene match: 9. CDR3 length equals 16 residues. Germline V gene data show CDR1 as MNHNS and CDR2 as SASEGT. The CDR3 protein is CASRRTGGASDQPQHF. Here the CDR3 DNA reads TGTGCCAGCAGAAGGACAGGGGGCGCGAGCGATCAGCCCCAGCATTTT.

About this clonotype: One end of the junction is discordant with germline, which a read error may explain. The J gene is TRBJ2-3, the V gene TRBV6-1; the match to TRBD2 covers 8 bases. The V gene's germline CDR1 is MNHNS and CDR2 SASEGT. The CDR3 runs 15 residues. CDR3 protein: CASSPGGGGKDMQYF. The CDR3 DNA reads as TGTGCCAGCAGTCCGGGGGGGGGGGGAAAAGATATGCAGTATTTT.

The V call is TRBV6-5, the J call TRBJ2-1, with 9 nucleotides matching TRBD1. The germline gives CDR1 MNHEY, CDR2 SVGAGI. The CDR3 sequence is 16 residues long. V was pared by 0 bases and J by 9 bases, with 9 bases of the junction left unmatched. The CDR3 sequence: CASSYSRGTGWGEQFF. The CDR3 coding sequence is TGTGCCAGCAGTTACTCGAGGGGGACAGGGTGGGGTGAGCAGTTCTTC.

This clonotype occurred a few times. The genes are TRBV10-2 and TRBJ2-5; D may be TRBD2 (6 bases). This CDR3 has 15 amino acids. V lost 0 bases and J 4 bases, leaving 12 bases between the germline ends. Germline V gene lookup returns CDR1 WSHSY and CDR2 SAAADI. This CDR3 is CASSESTRGRETQYF. Written as DNA, the CDR3 is TGCGCCAGCAGTGAGTCGACTCGGGGGAGAGAGACCCAGTACTTC.

The rearrangement uses TRBV7-9 and TRBJ1-2; a weak D match, TRBD1 (6 bases). Per germline, CDR1 SEHNR and CDR2 FQNEAQ (reference sequence). This CDR3 contains 14 residues. Trimming removed 1 base at V and 5 bases at J, with 11 bases between. The CDR3 DNA sequence: TGTGCCAGCAGCTTAGTTGGACAGCCTTATGGCTACACCTTC. It codes for CASSLVGQPYGYTF.

CDR3 coding DNA: TGTGCCAGCAGCGAACAGGATTTATTCTTTAGGGAAAAACTGTTTTTT. Protein sequence: CASSEQDLFFREKLFF. The rearrangement joins TRBV4-2 to TRBJ1-4, with D possibly being TRBD1 (5 bases). This CDR3 spans 16 amino acids. The germline gives CDR1 LGHNA, CDR2 YNFKEQ. Trimming left V 5 bases short and J 8 bases short, with 21 bases between.

Notes on this clonotype: A clone one base away is much larger, so this may be a read error. As the CDR3 is not closed by the conserved phenylalanine or tryptophan, this likely results from a read error. The chain uses TRBV6-1 and TRBJ2-1; TRBD1 matches at 8 bases. The J call could be wrong; TRBJ2-5 is a better fit for the DNA end. This CDR3 is 14 amino acids long. Germline-derived CDR1 and CDR2 are MNHNS and SASEGT. CDR3 amino acids: CASSGAGGAETQYV. For the CDR3, the DNA is TGTGCCAGCAGTGGTGCAGGGGGCGCGGAGACCCAGTACGTC.

The chain's CDR3 is CAWSPPSRVNTQYF. The CDR3 nucleotides read TGTGCCTGGAGTCCTCCCTCACGAGTGAATACGCAGTATTTT. The V gene is TRBV30, the J gene TRBJ2-3; no firm D call. Germline values: CDR1 GTSNPN, CDR2 SVGIG (reference sequence). The CDR3 has 14 amino acids. V gave up 2 bases and J gave up 7 bases, with 16 bases separating them.

By sample share, this clonotype is medium-sized (0.01 to 0.1%). This chain uses TRBV6-5 with TRBJ2-1; TRBD1 agrees at 10 bases. J lost 8 bases, V lost 10 bases, and 11 bases had no gene match. Germline CDR1 and CDR2: MNHEY and SVGAGI. This CDR3 comprises 14 residues. Here the CDR3 reads CATESGTGEYEQFF. Written as DNA, the CDR3 is TGTGCCACCGAATCTGGGACAGGGGAGTATGAGCAGTTCTTC.

Note on this clonotype: The junction does not match germline at one end; this may be a read error. V usage is TRBV10-3 and J usage is TRBJ2-3; tentatively, D is TRBD1 or TRBD2 (5 bases each). There are 14 residues in the CDR3. Germline CDR1 and CDR2: ENHRY and SYGVKD. In DNA, the CDR3 is TGTGGCACCTTAGCGCTGGGGACCAAAAATACGCAGTATTTC. Translated: CGTLALGTKNTQYF.

A word on this clonotype: At one end, the junction sequence differs from germline, possibly due to a read error. The chain is built from TRBV12-3 or TRBV12-4 and TRBJ2-6; maybe TRBD2 (6 bases). The DNA matches TRBJ2-1 better at its end, which makes the J call doubtful. The CDR3 has 15 amino acids. The CDR3 region is CASSLSLSGYTEQFF. The CDR3 DNA follows: TGTGCCAGCAGTTTATCCCTGAGCGGGTACACTGAGCAGTTCTTC.

Note on this clonotype: Likely a read error: the CDR3 ends without its conserved phenylalanine or tryptophan. The DNA is left out, because the CDR3 cannot be placed on it with certainty; the CDR3 is given as TCRdb lists it. This chain joins TRBV7-2 and TRBJ2-6. Per the germline V gene, CDR1 is SGHTA and CDR2 is FQGNSA. From its first to its last residue, the CDR3 has 10 amino acids. CDR3: CASSLVVGTS.

This clonotype was seen more than once but under ten times. CDR3 DNA: TGTGCCATACGTCCAGGTGAGACGCACGCTGAAGCTTTCTTT. Its translation: CAIRPGETHAEAFF. The genes are TRBV10-3 and TRBJ1-1; D call uncertain. The CDR3 runs to 14 residues. V lost 9 bases and J lost 6, with 20 bases in between. Germline V gives CDR1 ENHRY, CDR2 SYGVKD.